This T cell receptor beta chain was documented in a study of blood T cell repertoires in COVID-19. At the level of the study: PBMCs, B-cell-depleted T cells, or T cells were the source of the cDNA or gDNA that made up the material.

Original processing methods: The authors estimated nucleated cell counts from reference gene primer amplification. Produced via immunoSEQ multiplex PCR; TCRdb's table is partial and in-frame only. Clone size and V and J calls were adopted from that table, with D and trimming inferred from the DNA. The table shows over 100,000 clones, with around 88% occurring only once. Trimming took 3 bases from V and 1 from J, leaving 7 bases between them. The CDR3 loop spans 13 amino acids. The germline gives CDR1 SGDLS, CDR2 YYNGEE. The sample taken for sequencing was peripheral blood. The V call is TRBV9, the J call TRBJ1-2; a weak D match, TRBD1 (5 bases). The source is a man in his forties or fifties with acute or convalescent COVID-19. The CDR3 spells CASSADSNYGYTF. DNA for the CDR3: TGTGCCAGCAGCGCCGACAGTAACTATGGCTACACCTTC.